The 17 T cell receptor beta chains listed next were all sequenced from one sample in a study of technical replicates of blood from a handful of donors. Clones were sequenced by immunoSEQ multiplex PCR, and TCRdb holds only the in-frame ones, with some missing. The top ten hold roughly 0.25% of the sample, which has about 85,000 clones, around 94% seen once. The sequenced material came from T cells isolated from PBMCs. The receptor source for this set is a human donor in good health.

This chain connects TRBV29-1 to TRBJ2-1; 7 bases map to TRBD1. Germline CDR1 is SQVTM and CDR2 is ANQGSEA. The CDR3 is made up of 14 amino acids. Losses at the gene ends were 6 bases for V and 1 base for J; bases not matched to a gene: 6. CDR3 in DNA: TGCAGCGTCCCGACAGGGTATTCCTACAATGAGCAGTTCTTC. Its translation is CSVPTGYSYNEQFF.

Only a few counts were recorded for this clone. Written as DNA, the CDR3 is TGTGCCAGCTCACCACTAAAGGAGGAAGGTCAGCCCCAGCATTTT. Translating it yields CASSPLKEEGQPQHF. The rearrangement uses TRBV18 and TRBJ1-5; D is undetermined. Trimming cost V 1 base and J 6 bases, with 13 bases left between them. Germline lookup yields CDR1 KGHSH and CDR2 LQKENI. This CDR3 region has 15 residues.

This sequence joins TRBV9 and TRBJ2-6; 8 positions agree with TRBD2. The CDR3 length is 16 residues. Per germline, CDR1 SGDLS and CDR2 YYNGEE. The V and J ends lost 0 bases and 2 bases, in that order; junction bases with no gene match: 1. The CDR3 sequence: CASSVDSGAGANVLTF. The CDR3 DNA reads as TGTGCCAGCAGCGTAGATAGCGGGGCTGGGGCCAACGTCCTGACTTTC.

V gene TRBV15 combines with J gene TRBJ2-3; tentatively, D is TRBD2 (6 bases). There are 16 residues in the CDR3. Germline V CDR1 and CDR2: LNHNV, YYDKDF (reference sequence). The V end lost 4 bases, the J end lost 0 bases, and 14 bases lay between the germline ends. The CDR3 is CATSKSRLASTDTQYF. CDR3 nucleotides: TGTGCCACCAGCAAATCTAGGCTAGCGAGCACAGATACGCAGTATTTT.

This chain links TRBV7-9 with TRBJ1-5; D remains ambiguous. V lost 1 base, J lost 3 bases, and 7 bases lay in between. The CDR3 consists of 14 residues. Germline V gene data show CDR1 as SEHNR and CDR2 as FQNEAQ (reference sequence). CDR3 coding DNA: TGTGCCAGCAGCTTAGATGAGAACAATCAGCCCCAGCATTTT. Its translation is CASSLDENNQPQHF. The full variable domain, rest sourced from reference TRBV7-9 and TRBJ1-5, is DTGVSQNPRHKITKRGQNVTFRCDPISEHNRLYWYRQTLGQGPEFLTYFQNEAQLEKSRLLSDRFSAERPKGSFSTLEIQRTEQGDSAMYLCASSLDENNQPQHFGDGTRLSIL.

The CDR3 nucleotides read TGTGCCAGCAGCTTGGGACGGGTGAACACTGAAGCTTTCTTT. Protein product: CASSLGRVNTEAFF. The chain joins TRBV5-6 to TRBJ1-1, with D hard to call. Germline lookup yields CDR1 SGHDT and CDR2 YYEEEE. V shed 0 bases and J shed 0 bases, with 6 bases lying between them. The CDR3 contains 14 residues.

This chain links TRBV6-1 with TRBJ1-2, with D perhaps TRBD1 (6 bases). Germline-derived CDR1 and CDR2 are MNHNS and SASEGT. The CDR3 loop spans 15 amino acids. V was shortened by 6 bases and J by 2 bases, with 16 bases between the two germline ends. DNA for the CDR3: TGTGCCAGCAGAAAGGGCGACAGGACCAACTATGGCTACACCTTC. Encoded protein: CASRKGDRTNYGYTF.

The chain has TRBV9 and TRBJ1-2; D is unclear. Trimming took 0 bases from V and 4 from J, leaving 13 bases between them. Germline V lookup: CDR1 SGDLS, CDR2 YYNGEE. The CDR3 loop spans 15 amino acids. This CDR3 is CASSVAESRIYGYTF. CDR3 nucleotides: TGTGCCAGCAGCGTAGCTGAGTCGCGGATCTATGGCTACACCTTC.

In DNA, the CDR3 is TGTGCCAGCAGTGGATCTACGGGAGGGATAACCAAGCAGTACTTC. It yields the protein CASSGSTGGITKQYF. The genes are TRBV6-1 and TRBJ2-7; 8 nucleotides line up with TRBD2. The CDR3 has 15 amino acids. Germline CDR1 and CDR2: MNHNS and SASEGT. J lost 8 bases, V lost 4 bases, and 13 bases had no gene match.

This clone was seen only once. The chain has TRBV6-8 and TRBJ1-2; D is perhaps TRBD1 (6 bases). The germline gives CDR1 MNHGY, CDR2 SAAAGT. The CDR3 has 13 residues. V dropped 0 bases and J dropped 8 bases, with 10 bases sitting between them. The CDR3 sequence is CASSYSTGQGYTF. The CDR3 DNA reads as TGTGCCAGCAGTTACTCAACAGGGCAAGGCTACACCTTC.

This chain connects TRBV7-8 to TRBJ2-5; 8 positions match TRBD2. Trimming took 5 bases from V and 3 from J; bases not matched to a gene: 17. Germline CDR1 SGHVS, CDR2 FQNEAQ. This CDR3 is 18 amino acids long. The CDR3 DNA sequence: TGTGCCAGCAGCGGCGGGACTTTAGCGGGATATTGGGAAGAGACCCAGTACTTC. Translating gives CASSGGTLAGYWEETQYF. Drawing the rest from reference TRBV7-8 and TRBJ2-5, the complete variable domain is GAGVSQSPRYKVAKRGQDVALRCDPISGHVSLFWYQQALGQGPEFLTYFQNEAQLDKSGLPSDRFFAERPEGSVSTLKIQRTQQEDSAVYLCASSGGTLAGYWEETQYFGPGTRLLVL.

V and J are TRBV6-6 and TRBJ1-4; a weak D match, TRBD1 (5 bases). Trimming removed 8 bases at V and 3 bases at J, with 19 bases between. The CDR3 runs 16 residues. Germline V gene sequence: CDR1 MNHNY, CDR2 SVGAGI (reference sequence). The CDR3 region has the DNA TGTGCCAGCGCGGGACGTACAAACGCAGCTAATGAAAAACTGTTTTTT. Translating gives CASAGRTNAANEKLFF.

The gene calls are TRBV2 and TRBJ2-1; the match to TRBD1 covers 7 bases. The CDR3 consists of 14 residues. J lost 8 bases, V lost 4 bases, and 8 bases had no gene match. Germline V lookup: CDR1 SNHLY, CDR2 FYNNEI. The CDR3 coding sequence is TGTGCCAGCAGTGGACAGGGTGGGCCGGATGAGCAGTTCTTC. As protein: CASSGQGGPDEQFF. Supplemented by reference TRBV2 and TRBJ2-1, the full variable domain reads EPEVTQTPSHQVTQMGQEVILRCVPISNHLYFYWYRQILGQKVEFLVSFYNNEISEKSEIFDDQFSVERPDGSNFTLKIRSTKLEDSAMYFCASSGQGGPDEQFFGPGTRLTVL.

This chain uses TRBV19 with TRBJ1-2; D gene uncertain. Germline lookup yields CDR1 LNHDA and CDR2 SQIVND (reference sequence). The CDR3 is 16 residues long. V was shortened by 0 bases and J by 9 bases, with 20 bases between the two germline ends. The chain's CDR3 is CASSIDRSGRVGSYTF. The CDR3 DNA is TGTGCCAGTAGTATAGATAGGAGTGGGAGGGTTGGGAGCTACACCTTC.

The chain employs TRBV5-1 and TRBJ2-2; possibly TRBD2 for D (5 bases). The germline CDR1 and CDR2 sequences are SGHRS and YFSETQ. This CDR3 contains 14 residues. V lost 0 bases, J lost 5 bases, and 8 bases lay in between. The CDR3 DNA is TGCGCCAGCAGCTTGGAACTAGGGACCGGGGAGCTGTTTTTT. Translation: CASSLELGTGELFF.

This clone showed up just once. The genes are TRBV5-1 and TRBJ1-2, with 7 bases that match TRBD1. Germline lookup yields CDR1 SGHRS and CDR2 YFSETQ. The CDR3 totals 14 residues. J lost 8 bases, V lost 2 bases, and 9 bases had no gene match. For the CDR3, the DNA is TGCGCCAGCAGCTTCCACAGGGGATCGGAGGGCTACACCTTC. Its protein product is CASSFHRGSEGYTF. Full variable domain (remainder filled in from reference TRBV5-1 and TRBJ1-2): KAGVTQTPRYLIKTRGQQVTLSCSPISGHRSVSWYQQTPGQGLQFLFEYFSETQRNKGNFPGRFSGRQFSNSRSEMNVSTLELGDSALYLCASSFHRGSEGYTFGSGTRLTVV.

This clone was seen a single time. CDR3 residues: CASSSALAYNEQFF. The CDR3, as DNA: TGTGCCAGCAGCTCTGCACTAGCCTACAATGAGCAGTTCTTC. The chain carries TRBV7-8 and TRBJ2-1, with D perhaps TRBD2 (5 bases). This CDR3 is built from 14 residues. CDR1 SGHVS and CDR2 FQNEAQ come from the germline V gene. V gave up 4 bases and J gave up 2 bases, with 9 bases separating them.